This passage covers 32 T cell receptor beta chains from one sample sequenced in a study of tumor and adjacent non-tumor tissue in lung cancer. No cell sorting was done before RNA was extracted from the tissue. The normal lung tissue was taken more than 3 cm from the tumor edge. The library came from three nested PCR rounds adapted from ARM-PCR protocols. TCRdb passed the multiplex PCR reads through MiXCR, listing each CDR3 protein once. The table shows tens of thousands of distinct CDR3 sequences, with roughly three quarters occurring only once. The material sequenced was distant non-tumor lung tissue. The origin of the receptors is a man aged 55-75 years with non-small cell lung cancer.

This clonotype was observed a few times. This clone may be a read error of a much larger clone one base away. The J gene is TRBJ1-1, the V gene TRBV5-1; D remains unclear. The germline CDR1 and CDR2 sequences are SGHRS and YFSETQ. The V end was cut by 3 bases, the J end by 7 bases, with 7 bases between. This CDR3 contains 11 residues. CDR3 loop: CASSSGREAFF. CDR3 coding DNA: TGCGCCAGCAGCTCGGGCCGTGAAGCTTTCTTT.

As to this clonotype: A read error may produce the germline difference seen at one junction end. The V call is TRBV6-6, the J call TRBJ1-5; possible D gene TRBD1, 6 bases. This CDR3 spans 13 amino acids. The germline gives CDR1 MNHNY, CDR2 SVGAGI (reference sequence). As DNA, the CDR3 is TGTGCCAGCAGCGACGGGGGCAGTCAGCCCCACCATTTT. Translating it yields CASSDGGSQPHHF.

This CDR3 reads CARSLTSGGAAATQYF. In DNA form, the CDR3 reads TGTGCCAGAAGTCTGACTAGTGGAGGTGCCGCGGCGACCCAGTACTTC. The chain employs TRBV28 and TRBJ2-5; maybe TRBD2 (6 bases). Germline CDR1 and CDR2: MDHEN and SYDVKM. This CDR3 has 16 residues. V was trimmed by 9 bases and J by 7 bases, leaving 27 bases between them.

On this clonotype: Germline is not matched at one junction end, which may reflect a read error. The chain recombines TRBV7-8 with TRBJ1-2; 12 bases are shared with TRBD1. The CDR3 is 17 residues long. The V gene's germline CDR1 is SGHVS and CDR2 FQNEAQ. The CDR3 protein is CTSSLEGQGALPYGYTF. The CDR3 DNA is TGTACCAGCAGCTTAGAGGGACAGGGGGCGCTCCCCTATGGCTACACTTTC.

Details on this clonotype: Here the CDR3 omits its conserved ending phenylalanine or tryptophan, so a read error is the likely source. The genes are TRBV11-3 and TRBJ2-2; D not certain. Germline V gives CDR1 SGHNT, CDR2 YENEEA. This CDR3 has 13 residues. The ends were cut back, 0 bases at V and 10 bases at J, with 9 bases in the middle. CDR3: CASSLDLSEELFS. In DNA, the CDR3 is TGTGCCAGCAGCTTAGATTTGAGCGAGGAGCTGTTTTCT.

In regard to this clonotype: At one end, the junction sequence differs from germline, possibly due to a read error. The gene calls are TRBV4-2 and TRBJ2-1; the D is unclear. CDR1 and CDR2 (germline): LGHNA, YNFKEQ. The CDR3 is 12 residues long. The CDR3 region is CDSSQDPHEQFF. In DNA form, the CDR3 reads TGTGACAGCAGCCAAGATCCTCATGAGCAGTTCTTC.

With respect to this clonotype: The junction differs from germline at one of its ends, possibly a read error. CDR3 amino acids: CDSSYSSGTGELIF. The CDR3 DNA is TGTGACAGCAGTTATAGTAGTGGCACCGGGGAGTTGATTTTT. The rearrangement joins TRBV11-1 to TRBJ2-2; a weak D match, TRBD2 (5 bases). This CDR3 has 14 residues. CDR1 and CDR2 from the germline V gene are SGHAT and FQDESV (reference sequence).

This clonotype was picked up one time. Just one base apart from a much larger clone, this may be a read error. The chain has TRBV11-2 and TRBJ2-3; tentative D call: TRBD1 (6 bases). The germline V and J ends were trimmed by 0 bases and 7 bases, with 14 bases remaining between them. Germline lookup yields CDR1 SGHAT and CDR2 FQNNGV. The CDR3 has 15 amino acids. The CDR3 bases are TGTGCCAGCAGCTTAGAACCCCCAGGGGACCATACGCAGTATTTT. Protein: CASSLEPPGDHTQYF. Drawing the rest from reference TRBV11-2 and TRBJ2-3, the complete variable domain is EAGVAQSPRYKIIEKRQSVAFWCNPISGHATLYWYQQILGQGPKLLIQFQNNGVVDDSQLPKDRFSAERLKGVDSTLKIQPAKLEDSAVYLCASSLEPPGDHTQYFGPGTRLTVL.

In the case of this clonotype: At one boundary the junction diverges from the germline segment, which might be a read error. The V gene is TRBV9, the J gene TRBJ2-3; 7 bases line up with TRBD2. Per the germline V gene, CDR1 is SGDLS and CDR2 is YYNGEE. CDR3 length equals 16 residues. In DNA, the CDR3 is TGTGCCAACAGCGTAGCAAGCGGGGTTAGCACAGATACGCAGTATTTT. Translating gives CANSVASGVSTDTQYF.

The V call is TRBV7-9, the J call TRBJ1-4; D is perhaps TRBD1 (5 bases). V was clipped by 9 bases and J by 5 bases, with 16 bases between them. Germline CDR1 is SEHNR and CDR2 is FQNEAQ (reference sequence). This CDR3 has 14 amino acids. In DNA, the CDR3 is TGTGCCAGGAGCATACGCAGGGAGAATGAAAAACTGTTTTTT. Its protein product is CARSIRRENEKLFF.

About this clonotype: No conserved phenylalanine or tryptophan is present at the end of the CDR3, so a read error is the likely explanation. The rearrangement uses TRBV10-3 and TRBJ2-5, with D unclear. Trimming removed 3 bases from V and 3 bases from J, with 14 bases in between. The CDR3 contains 15 residues. Germline V CDR1 and CDR2: ENHRY, SYGVKD. As DNA, the CDR3 is TGTGCCATCAGTGACGAAATAGGCAAAGAAGAGACCCAGTACTAC. This sequence encodes CAISDEIGKEETQYY.

Notes on this clonotype: Given a much more abundant clone one base away, this may be a read error. This chain uses TRBV10-1 with TRBJ2-2; tentatively, D is TRBD1 or TRBD2 (6 bases each). Germline V gives CDR1 WNHNN, CDR2 SYGVQD (reference sequence). This CDR3 is 14 amino acids long. Here the CDR3 reads CATSVGGPTGEMFF. For the CDR3, the DNA is TGCGCCACCTCGGTGGGGGGCCCCACCGGGGAGATGTTTTTT.

As to this clonotype: Germline and junction disagree at one end, which may indicate a read error. The DNA for the CDR3 is TGCGCCTCGCAGGGAACGACAAGCTTCATTGAGCAGTTCTTC. Translating it yields CASQGTTSFIEQFF. The chain couples TRBV28 to TRBJ2-1; perhaps TRBD1 as D (5 bases). The CDR3 has 14 amino acids. CDR1 is MDHEN and CDR2 is SYDVKM in the germline V gene.

A few counts support this clonotype. V gene TRBV11-1 combines with J gene TRBJ1-1; tentatively, D is TRBD1 (6 bases). There are 13 residues in the CDR3. Trimming pared 0 bases from V and 10 bases from J, leaving 12 bases between. The V gene's germline CDR1 is SGHAT and CDR2 FQDESV (reference sequence). In nucleotides, the CDR3 is TGTGCCAGCAGCTTAGCACCAGGGGCTGGAGCTTTCTTT. Translation: CASSLAPGAGAFF.

This clonotype was observed many times. The chain recombines TRBV6-1 with TRBJ2-4; TRBD2 agrees at 8 bases. V shed 0 bases, J shed 1 base, and the junction held 5 bases outside the gene matches. The length of the CDR3 is 17 residues. Germline assignment: CDR1 MNHNS and CDR2 SASEGT. The CDR3 region is CASSEAPGGSAKNIQYF. CDR3 coding DNA: TGTGCCAGCAGTGAAGCGCCGGGAGGGTCCGCCAAAAACATTCAGTACTTC.

Points on this clonotype: Relative to the germline gene, one junction end is altered; a read error may explain this. The chain is built from TRBV10-3 and TRBJ2-3; perhaps TRBD1 as D (5 bases). Per the germline V gene, CDR1 is ENHRY and CDR2 is SYGVKD. The CDR3 is 14 residues long. The CDR3 region is CAISPTEFTDTKYF. As DNA, the CDR3 is TGTGCCATCAGCCCGACAGAGTTCACAGATACGAAGTATTTT.

In regard to this clonotype: Lacking the conserved final phenylalanine or tryptophan, this CDR3 likely reflects a read error. This rearrangement joins TRBV11-3 to TRBJ2-4; 7 positions match TRBD2. J lost 5 bases, V lost 3 bases, and 19 bases had no gene match. Germline V gene lookup returns CDR1 SGHNT and CDR2 YENEEA. This CDR3 is 19 amino acids long. In nucleotides, the CDR3 is TGTGCCAGCAGCTTTTCCGGGACTAACGGTAGTGCGAGTCAAAACATTCAGTACTCC. This translates into CASSFSGTNGSASQNIQYS.

As regards this clonotype: The junction departs from the called germline gene at one end, perhaps through a read error. The gene calls are TRBV6-5 and TRBJ1-5; perhaps TRBD1 as D (5 bases). Germline values: CDR1 MNHEY, CDR2 SVGAGI. The CDR3 runs 18 residues. The CDR3 DNA sequence: TGTGCCAGCAGTAATCGGGGCACCGGGAAAATGGGCAATCAACCCCAGCATTTT. It encodes CASSNRGTGKMGNQPQHF.

A remark on this clonotype: A junction end diverges from the germline sequence, so it may reflect a read error. The chain is built from TRBV10-1 and TRBJ2-6; D perhaps matches TRBD1 (5 bases). Germline loops: CDR1 WNHNN, CDR2 SYGVQD (reference sequence). This CDR3 is 16 amino acids long. The CDR3: CTSSPRQSGGANVLTF. CDR3 DNA: TGCACCAGTAGTCCGAGACAGTCAGGTGGGGCCAACGTCCTGACTTTC.

For this clonotype: Possible read error: a much larger clone is one base away. CDR3 sequence reads: CAISDGTFPIQYF. CDR3 in DNA: TGTGCCATCAGTGATGGGACTTTTCCCATTCAGTACTTC. This chain uses TRBV24-1 with TRBJ2-4; tentative D call: TRBD2 (6 bases). Germline values: CDR1 KGHDR, CDR2 SFDVKD. The CDR3 runs 13 residues.

To note about this clonotype: The junction and the germline gene differ at one end; a read error may be behind it. This chain joins TRBV6-5 and TRBJ2-7; 7 nucleotides match TRBD2. Per the germline V gene, CDR1 is MNHEY and CDR2 is SVGAGI. The CDR3 is made up of 15 amino acids. This CDR3 is CASSYSRRETAEHYF. CDR3 DNA: TGTGCCAGCAGTTACTCGAGGCGGGAGACAGCGGAGCACTACTTC.

With regard to this clonotype: This likely comes from a read error, as the CDR3 has no conserved phenylalanine or tryptophan at its end. V is TRBV29-1 and J is TRBJ1-5; possible D gene TRBD1, 5 bases. Germline V CDR1 and CDR2: SQVTM, ANQGSEA. CDR3 size: 13 residues. V lost 6 bases, J lost 2 bases, and 11 bases lay in between. Written as DNA, the CDR3 is TGCAGCGTGGGACCGAGGGGCAATCAGCCCCAGCATATT. It yields the protein CSVGPRGNQPQHI.

This clonotype was seen repeatedly, ten times or more. The chain is built from TRBV20-1 and TRBJ2-7; TRBD2 matches at 8 bases. The V gene's germline CDR1 is DFQATT and CDR2 SNEGSKA (reference sequence). J gave up 3 bases and V 1 base, and 8 bases lay outside the gene matches. The CDR3 runs to 15 residues. The CDR3 is CSARAGGADGYEQYF. The CDR3 nucleotides are TGCAGTGCTAGAGCGGGGGGGGCGGACGGCTACGAGCAGTACTTC.

This clonotype was detected many times. A much more abundant neighbour one base away suggests this may be a read error. The CDR3 DNA follows: TGTGCCAGCAGTGGTGATCAGCCCCAGCATTTT. The encoded protein is CASSGDQPQHF. The genes are TRBV12-3 or TRBV12-4 and TRBJ1-5; unclear D gene. Between the trimmed V and J ends, which lost 5 bases and 5 bases, there was a span of 4 bases. CDR3 length: 11 residues.

Regarding this clonotype: One end of the junction is discordant with germline, which a read error may explain. The chain links TRBV29-1 to TRBJ2-7, with TRBD1 matching over 9 bases. The CDR3 sequence is 13 residues long. CDR1 is SQVTM and CDR2 is ANQGSEA in the germline V gene. CDR3 region: CSAGTGSHYEQYF. As DNA, the CDR3 is TGCAGCGCTGGGACAGGGTCCCATTACGAGCAGTATTTC.

This clonotype appeared a single time. A junction end diverges from the germline sequence, so it may reflect a read error. The chain links TRBV6-1 to TRBJ2-3; D might be TRBD2 (6 bases). The CDR3 extends over 15 amino acids. Germline V CDR1 and CDR2: MNHNS, SASEGT. The chain's CDR3 is CAISGAGTHTVTQYF. CDR3 coding DNA: TGTGCCATCTCAGGTGCGGGAACCCACACAGTTACGCAGTATTTT.

Note on this clonotype: Sequence at one end of the junction differs from germline and may be a read error. This chain uses TRBV6-1 with TRBJ2-3, with a possible D match to TRBD1 (5 bases). Germline V gives CDR1 MNHNS, CDR2 SASEGT. The CDR3 covers 15 residues. In DNA, the CDR3 is TGTCCCAGCAGTGAACTTCAGGGTAGCACGGATACGCACTATTTT. Translation: CPSSELQGSTDTHYF.

This clonotype was recorded once. The CDR3 does not close with the conserved phenylalanine or tryptophan, likely indicating a read error. It is unclear where the CDR3 begins or ends on the DNA, so no DNA is shown, and the CDR3 is as TCRdb lists it. This rearrangement joins TRBV6-1 to TRBJ2-7; the tabulated D call, TRBD2, remains unverified against the DNA. The CDR3 has 17 residues if both end residues are counted. In germline, CDR1 is MNHNS, CDR2 SASEGT. CDR3 loop: CATSVRRGAGGSYEEYY.

This clonotype was found a few times. The chain combines TRBV28 with TRBJ1-2; tentative D call: TRBD1 (5 bases). Trimming removed 5 bases at V and 14 bases at J, with 24 bases between. Germline assignment: CDR1 MDHEN and CDR2 SYDVKM. CDR3 size: 14 residues. As DNA, the CDR3 is TGTGCCAGCAGTCCGCTAGGGACCAAAAATGGCCATACCTTC. Protein sequence: CASSPLGTKNGHTF.

With regard to this clonotype: A read error may account for a junction end that differs from germline. In nucleotides, the CDR3 is TGCAGCGTTGAAGAACGGGGAGATGGCTACATCTTC. Residues: CSVEERGDGYIF. The V gene is TRBV29-1, the J gene TRBJ1-2; D is uncertain. The CDR3 contains 12 residues. Per the germline V gene, CDR1 is SQVTM and CDR2 is ANQGSEA.

The chain combines TRBV28 with TRBJ2-4, with 8 bases fitting TRBD1. Germline trimming cut 9 bases from V and 15 bases from J; bases unmatched to any gene: 16. The CDR3 is 13 residues long. Germline V lookup: CDR1 MDHEN, CDR2 SYDVKM. The CDR3 reads CARNKYRGSGRYF. The CDR3 nucleotides read TGTGCCAGGAATAAATACAGGGGGTCCGGTAGGTACTTC.

This clonotype was seen repeatedly, ten times or more. The V call is TRBV10-3, the J call TRBJ2-3; a possible D gene is TRBD1 (6 bases). Germline V gene data show CDR1 as ENHRY and CDR2 as SYGVKD. The CDR3 spans 14 residues. V was pared by 6 bases and J by 4 bases, with 14 bases between. Written as DNA, the CDR3 is TGTGCCATCAGCAGGGGTGGGGACGCAGATACGCAGTATTTT. Translation gives CAISRGGDADTQYF.